This T cell receptor beta chain was captured by sequencing in a study of human T cells and chemical hapten exposure. Regarding the study as a whole: TCRs above 1 in 1000 frequency did not change with DPC sensitization.

The CDR3 runs 18 residues. Germline-derived CDR1 and CDR2 are SGDLS and YYNGEE. V lost 1 base, J lost 2 bases, and 9 bases stayed unmatched. During construction of the library, unique molecular identifiers were attached to individual cDNA molecules for quantitative, reproducible TCR counting. Via MiXCR, TCRdb re-called the RACE reads, giving one row per CDR3 protein. In the table there are approximately 260,000 distinct CDR3 sequences, roughly 8.9% of which are singletons. Time point specified: pre-sensitization, week 0. The treatment is: therapeutic diphenylcyclopropenone sensitization with weekly scalp DPC. This clonotype was seen more than once but under ten times. Its antigen is still unknown.

This clonotype originated in a middle-aged woman with alopecia areata. Some clones in this sample may be carry-over from other donors' samples. Source: whole blood, taken in connection with sensitization to the hapten diphenylcyclopropenone (DPC). The chain uses TRBV9 and TRBJ2-3; 11 nucleotides line up with TRBD2. The DNA for the CDR3 is TGTGCCAGCAGCGTATCGATTAGCGGGAGGGCCATCACAGATACGCAGTATTTT. Protein product: CASSVSISGRAITDTQYF.